The present T cell receptor beta chain was sequenced within a study of Graves' ophthalmopathy and Graves' hyperthyroidism. This clonotype was seen ten or more times. The CDR3 extends over 16 amino acids. Germline values: CDR1 SGHTA, CDR2 FQGNSA. The junction had 6 bases not matched to a gene; V was cut back by 1 base and J by 1 base. From RNA, the CDR3 regions of TCR beta chains were amplified and sequenced. An opening RT-PCR round employed HTBI primers and preceded a second-round multiplex PCR. Using its own MiXCR run on the multiplex PCR reads, TCRdb lists one record per CDR3 protein. The table lists around 1,000,000 distinct CDR3 sequences, less than 45% of them singletons. The diagnostic workup employed clinical symptoms, serum thyroxine, TRAb, thyroid ultrasound and orbital computed tomography.

The material sequenced was peripheral blood or thyroid tissue (not recorded which). The chain links TRBV7-2 to TRBJ2-7; 8 positions match TRBD2. The receptor was isolated from an adult man with Graves' hyperthyroidism. Here the CDR3 reads CASSLETGLGSYEQYF. CDR3 nucleotide sequence: TGTGCCAGCAGCTTAGAAACGGGACTAGGATCCTACGAGCAGTACTTC.